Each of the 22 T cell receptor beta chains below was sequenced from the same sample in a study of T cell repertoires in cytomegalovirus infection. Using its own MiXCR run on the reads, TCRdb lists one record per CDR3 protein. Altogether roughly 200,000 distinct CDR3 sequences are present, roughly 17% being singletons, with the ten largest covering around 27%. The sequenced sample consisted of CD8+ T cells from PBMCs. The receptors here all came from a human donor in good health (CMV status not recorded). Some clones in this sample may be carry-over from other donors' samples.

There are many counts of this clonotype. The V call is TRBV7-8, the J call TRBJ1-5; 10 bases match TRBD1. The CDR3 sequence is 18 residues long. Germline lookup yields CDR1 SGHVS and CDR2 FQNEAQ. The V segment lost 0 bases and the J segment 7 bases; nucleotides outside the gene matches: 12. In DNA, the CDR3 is TGTGCCAGCAGCTTAGCGTTTGTCTTCGGACAGGGGGACCAGCCCCAGCATTTT. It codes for CASSLAFVFGQGDQPQHF.

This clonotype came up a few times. The CDR3: CSVGLRNTEAFF. The CDR3 DNA sequence: TGCAGCGTTGGACTGAGGAACACTGAAGCTTTCTTT. The rearrangement links TRBV29-1 to TRBJ1-1; no clear D gene. With 4 bases removed from V and 1 base from J, the gap between germline ends came to 7 bases. Germline V gives CDR1 SQVTM, CDR2 ANQGSEA. This CDR3 comprises 12 residues.

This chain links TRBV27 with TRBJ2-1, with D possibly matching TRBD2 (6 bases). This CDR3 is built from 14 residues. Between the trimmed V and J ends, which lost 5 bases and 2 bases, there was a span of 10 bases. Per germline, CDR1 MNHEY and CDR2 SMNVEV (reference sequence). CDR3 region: CASSQQRAYNEQFF. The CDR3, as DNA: TGTGCCAGCAGTCAACAGCGGGCCTACAATGAGCAGTTCTTC.

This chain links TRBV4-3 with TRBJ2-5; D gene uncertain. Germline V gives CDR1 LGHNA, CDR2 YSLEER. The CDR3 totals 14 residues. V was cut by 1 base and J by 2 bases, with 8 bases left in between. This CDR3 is CASSQGFEQETQYF. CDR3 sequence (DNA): TGCGCCAGCAGCCAAGGGTTTGAACAAGAGACCCAGTACTTC.

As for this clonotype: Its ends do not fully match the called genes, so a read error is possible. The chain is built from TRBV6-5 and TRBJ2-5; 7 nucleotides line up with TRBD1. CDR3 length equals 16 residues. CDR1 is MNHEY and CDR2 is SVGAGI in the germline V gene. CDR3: CASSQGTVLGQGTQYF. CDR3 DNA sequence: TGTGCCAGCAGTCAGGGGACAGTGCTGGGCCAAGGGACCCAGTACTTC.

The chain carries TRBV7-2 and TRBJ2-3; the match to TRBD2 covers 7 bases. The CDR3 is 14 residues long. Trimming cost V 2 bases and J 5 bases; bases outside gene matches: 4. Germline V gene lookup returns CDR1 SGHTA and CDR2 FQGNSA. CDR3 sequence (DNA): TGTGCCAGCAGCTTACGGGGGGAAGGAGATACGCAGTATTTT. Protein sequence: CASSLRGEGDTQYF.

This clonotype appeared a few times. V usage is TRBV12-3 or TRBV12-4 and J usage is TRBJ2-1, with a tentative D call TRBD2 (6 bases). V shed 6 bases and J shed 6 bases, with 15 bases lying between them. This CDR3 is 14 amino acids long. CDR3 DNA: TGTGCCAGCAGCCCCCCAGGAGGGGCCAATGAGCAGTTCTTC. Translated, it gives CASSPPGGANEQFF.

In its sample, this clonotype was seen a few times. CDR3 amino acids: CASSLTGGNEQFF. The CDR3 DNA reads as TGTGCCAGCAGCTTAACCGGGGGCAATGAGCAGTTCTTC. J is TRBJ2-1 and V is TRBV7-3; tentatively, D is TRBD2 (6 bases). This CDR3 spans 13 amino acids. The V gene lost 0 bases and the J gene lost 6 bases, with 6 bases spanning the gap. Germline V lookup: CDR1 SGHTA, CDR2 FQGTGA.

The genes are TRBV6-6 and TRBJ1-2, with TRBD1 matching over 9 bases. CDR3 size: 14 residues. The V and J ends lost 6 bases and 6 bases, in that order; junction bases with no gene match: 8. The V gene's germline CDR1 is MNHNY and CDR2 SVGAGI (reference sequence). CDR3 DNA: TGTGCCAGCAGCTCTGGACAGGGGCGCAATGGCTACACCTTC. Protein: CASSSGQGRNGYTF.

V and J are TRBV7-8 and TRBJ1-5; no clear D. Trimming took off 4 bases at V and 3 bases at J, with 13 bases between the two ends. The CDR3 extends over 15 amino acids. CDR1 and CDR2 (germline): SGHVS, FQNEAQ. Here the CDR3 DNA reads TGTGCCAGCAGCTCAAGCCGGGATTACAATCAGCCCCAGCATTTT. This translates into CASSSSRDYNQPQHF.

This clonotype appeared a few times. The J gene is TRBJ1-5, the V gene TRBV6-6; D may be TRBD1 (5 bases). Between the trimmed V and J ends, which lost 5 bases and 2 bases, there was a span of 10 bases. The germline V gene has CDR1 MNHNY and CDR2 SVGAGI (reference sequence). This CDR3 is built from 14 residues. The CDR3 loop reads CASSRGFGNQPQHF. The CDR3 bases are TGTGCCAGCAGTAGGGGATTTGGCAATCAGCCCCAGCATTTT.

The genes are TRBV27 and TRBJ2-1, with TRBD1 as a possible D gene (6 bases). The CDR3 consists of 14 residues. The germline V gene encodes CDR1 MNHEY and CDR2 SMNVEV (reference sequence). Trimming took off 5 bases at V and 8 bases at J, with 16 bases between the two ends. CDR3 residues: CASSPIQGIDEQFF. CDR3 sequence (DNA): TGTGCCAGCAGTCCGATACAGGGTATCGATGAGCAGTTCTTC.

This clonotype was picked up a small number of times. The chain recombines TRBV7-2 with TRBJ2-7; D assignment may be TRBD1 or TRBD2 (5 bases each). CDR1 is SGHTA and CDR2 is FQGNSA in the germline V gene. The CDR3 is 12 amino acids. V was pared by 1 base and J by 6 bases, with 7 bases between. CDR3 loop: CASSLGGAEQYF. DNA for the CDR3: TGTGCCAGCAGCTTAGGAGGGGCCGAGCAGTACTTC.

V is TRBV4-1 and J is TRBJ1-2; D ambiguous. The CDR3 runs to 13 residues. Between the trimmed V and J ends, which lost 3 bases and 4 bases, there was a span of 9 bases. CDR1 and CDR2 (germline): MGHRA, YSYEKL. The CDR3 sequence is CASSQPSTYGYTF. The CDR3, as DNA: TGCGCCAGCAGCCAGCCGTCAACCTATGGCTACACCTTC.

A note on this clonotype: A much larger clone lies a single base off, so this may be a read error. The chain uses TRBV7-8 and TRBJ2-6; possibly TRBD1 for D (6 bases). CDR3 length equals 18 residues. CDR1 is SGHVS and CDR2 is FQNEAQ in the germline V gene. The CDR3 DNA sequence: TGTGCCAGCAGCTCCCCCGGGACAATCCACTCTGGGGCCAACGGCCTGACTTTC. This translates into CASSSPGTIHSGANGLTF.

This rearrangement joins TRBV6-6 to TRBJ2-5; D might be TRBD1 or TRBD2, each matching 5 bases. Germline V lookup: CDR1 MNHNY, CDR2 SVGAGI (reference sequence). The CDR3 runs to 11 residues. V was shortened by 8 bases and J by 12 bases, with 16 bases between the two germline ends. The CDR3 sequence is CASGSGTSEYF. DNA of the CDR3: TGTGCCAGCGGTTCCGGGACCTCTGAGTACTTC.

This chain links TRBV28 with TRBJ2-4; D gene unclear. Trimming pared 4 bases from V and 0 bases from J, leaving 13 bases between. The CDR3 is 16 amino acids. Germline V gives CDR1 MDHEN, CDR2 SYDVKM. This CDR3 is CASSSPFRLAKNIQYF. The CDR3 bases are TGTGCCAGCAGTTCCCCCTTTAGGTTAGCCAAAAACATTCAGTACTTC. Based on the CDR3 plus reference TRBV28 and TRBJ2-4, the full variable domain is DVKVTQSSRYLVKRTGEKVFLECVQDMDHENMFWYRQDPGLGLRLIYFSYDVKMKEKGDIPEGYSVSREKKERFSLILESASTNQTSMYLCASSSPFRLAKNIQYFGAGTRLSVL.

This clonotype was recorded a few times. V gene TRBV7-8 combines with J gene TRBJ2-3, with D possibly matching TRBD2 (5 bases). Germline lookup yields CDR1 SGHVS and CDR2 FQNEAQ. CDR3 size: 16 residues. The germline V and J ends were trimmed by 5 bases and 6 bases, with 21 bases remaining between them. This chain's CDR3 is CASSITADSRRDTQYF. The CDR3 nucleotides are TGTGCCAGCAGCATCACCGCGGACTCCCGAAGGGATACGCAGTATTTT.

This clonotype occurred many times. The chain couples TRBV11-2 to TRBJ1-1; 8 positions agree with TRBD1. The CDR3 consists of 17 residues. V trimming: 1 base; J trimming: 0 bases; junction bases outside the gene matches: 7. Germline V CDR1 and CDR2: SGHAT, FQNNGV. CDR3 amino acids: CASSLAPRTGMNTEAFF. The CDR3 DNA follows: TGTGCCAGCAGCTTAGCGCCTCGGACAGGGATGAACACTGAAGCTTTCTTT.

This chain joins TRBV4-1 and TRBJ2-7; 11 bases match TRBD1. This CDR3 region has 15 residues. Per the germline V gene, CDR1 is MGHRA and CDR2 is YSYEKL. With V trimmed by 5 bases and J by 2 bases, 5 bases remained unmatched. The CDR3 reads CASSYRDRGTYEQYF. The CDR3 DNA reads TGCGCCAGCAGCTACCGGGACAGGGGGACCTACGAGCAGTACTTC.

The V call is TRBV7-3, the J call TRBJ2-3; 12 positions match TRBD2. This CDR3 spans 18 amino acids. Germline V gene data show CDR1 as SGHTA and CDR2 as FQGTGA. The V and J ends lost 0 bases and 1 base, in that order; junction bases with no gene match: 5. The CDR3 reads CASSLTSSSGGGTDTQYF. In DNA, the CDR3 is TGTGCCAGCAGCTTAACGAGTTCTAGCGGGGGGGGCACAGATACGCAGTATTTT.

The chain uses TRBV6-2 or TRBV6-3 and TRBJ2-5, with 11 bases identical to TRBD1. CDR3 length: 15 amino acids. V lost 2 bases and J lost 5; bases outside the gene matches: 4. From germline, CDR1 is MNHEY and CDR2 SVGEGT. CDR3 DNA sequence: TGTGCCAGCAGTTACGGACAGGGGGCCCGGGAGACCCAGTACTTC. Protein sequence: CASSYGQGARETQYF.